This T cell receptor beta chain originates from a study of blood T cell repertoires in COVID-19. Looking at the study overall: Some COVID-19 samples were acute and others convalescent; all came from the United States, Italy and Spain. T cells, B-cell-depleted T cells, or PBMCs supplied cDNA or gDNA.

Original methodology: The assay estimated nucleated cells by amplifying reference gene primers. Generated by immunoSEQ multiplex PCR, the TCRdb table keeps only in-frame clones and is missing some. V, J and clone size reflect that table, while D and trimming were determined from the DNA. The data show fewer than 70,000 clones, approximately 86% seen once. V lost 4 bases to trimming and J lost 1 base, with 14 bases between them. Germline values: CDR1 MNHEY, CDR2 SVGAGI. The CDR3 runs 15 residues. This clone was seen once. The chain is built from TRBV6-5 and TRBJ2-7; possible D gene TRBD1, 6 bases. The sequencing sample was made of peripheral blood. The sequence derives from a woman aged 55-70 years with acute or convalescent COVID-19. CDR3 protein: CASSWSGTQSYEQYF. The CDR3 coding sequence is TGTGCCAGCAGTTGGTCCGGGACACAATCCTACGAGCAGTACTTC.